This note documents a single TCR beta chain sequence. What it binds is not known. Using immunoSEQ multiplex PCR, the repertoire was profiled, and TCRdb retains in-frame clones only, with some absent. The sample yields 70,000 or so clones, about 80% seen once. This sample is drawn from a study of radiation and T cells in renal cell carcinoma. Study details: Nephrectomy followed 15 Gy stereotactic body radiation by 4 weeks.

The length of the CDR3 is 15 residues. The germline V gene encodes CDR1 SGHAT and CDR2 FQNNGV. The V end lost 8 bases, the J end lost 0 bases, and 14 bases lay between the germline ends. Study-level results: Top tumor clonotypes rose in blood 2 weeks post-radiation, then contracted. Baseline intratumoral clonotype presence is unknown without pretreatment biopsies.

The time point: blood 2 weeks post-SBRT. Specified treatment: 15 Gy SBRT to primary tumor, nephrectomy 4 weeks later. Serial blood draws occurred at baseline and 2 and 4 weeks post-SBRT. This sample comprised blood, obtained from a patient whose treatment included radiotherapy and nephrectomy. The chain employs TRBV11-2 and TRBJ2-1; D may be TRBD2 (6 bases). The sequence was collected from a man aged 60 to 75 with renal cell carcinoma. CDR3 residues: CASSDAGTSYNEQFF. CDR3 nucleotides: TGTGCCAGCTCAGACGCGGGGACCTCCTACAATGAGCAGTTCTTC.